This T cell receptor beta chain was profiled in a study of cytomegalovirus exposure and HLA in healthy donors. Looking at the study overall: Genotyping of 400 or so donors showed that 65% to 90% belonged to the Caucasian-associated ancestry cluster. Study-level results: Presence/absence analyses rested on an assumption that sequencing depth was roughly uniform across donors. For cytomegalovirus status, the classifier reportedly gave diagnoses with high specificity and sensitivity. Using a false discovery rate of 0.05, a later analysis showed that some 16,000 TCR beta sequences were associated with HLA alleles.

The CDR3 spans 14 residues. The V gene end was trimmed by 4 bases and the J gene end by 1 base; junction bases not matched to a gene: 3. Germline CDR1 reads KGHSH; CDR2 reads LQKENI. The PCR made use of 60 Vbeta and 13 Jbeta primers. Profiled with immunoSEQ multiplex PCR; TCRdb holds only in-frame clones, not every one. Counted here are about 96,000 clones, approximately 75% occurring once; the ten biggest clones make up roughly 13%. With respect to this clone: The antigen is not known.

The specimen was PBMCs. The sequence was obtained from a woman between 70 and 85 years old in good health and CMV-seropositive. The chain couples TRBV18 to TRBJ2-7, with 8 bases identical to TRBD1. CDR3 DNA sequence: TGTGCCAGCTCACTGGGACAGGAGTCCTACGAGCAGTACTTC. Its translation is CASSLGQESYEQYF.